Here is one TCR beta chain with its context. Original analysis: For nucleated cells, counts were estimated from reference gene primer amplification. TCRdb's table, derived via immunoSEQ multiplex PCR, lists solely in-frame clones and lacks some. The V and J calls and the clone size are those of that table, but D and trimming were determined from the DNA. The data hold fewer than 400,000 clones, with less than 85% observed a single time. Deletions cut 1 base from V and 5 bases from J, with 12 bases between. Germline V gives CDR1 MGHRA, CDR2 YSYEKL. The CDR3 is made up of 15 amino acids. These data are taken from a study of blood T cell repertoires in COVID-19. Study-level background: The samples span acute and convalescent COVID-19 from the United States, Italy and Spain. PBMCs, B-cell-depleted T cells, or T cells were the source of the cDNA or gDNA that made up the material.

The V call is TRBV4-1, the J call TRBJ1-5; tentative D call: TRBD1 (5 bases). Sequenced sample: peripheral blood. The TCR comes from a woman younger than 35 with acute or convalescent COVID-19. The DNA for the CDR3 is TGCGCCAGCAGCCAAGGGGCCAGGGCGGATCAGCCCCAGCATTTT. This codes for CASSQGARADQPQHF.